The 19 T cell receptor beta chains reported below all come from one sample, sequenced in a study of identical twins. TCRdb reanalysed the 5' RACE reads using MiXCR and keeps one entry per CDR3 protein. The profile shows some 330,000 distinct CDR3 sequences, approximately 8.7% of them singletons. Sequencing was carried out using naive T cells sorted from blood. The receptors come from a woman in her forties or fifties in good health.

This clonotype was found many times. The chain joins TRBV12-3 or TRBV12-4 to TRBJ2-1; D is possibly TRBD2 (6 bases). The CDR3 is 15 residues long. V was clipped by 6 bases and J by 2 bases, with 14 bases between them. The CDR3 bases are TGTGCCAGCAGCCTTCCAGCGGGCCCCTACAATGAGCAGTTCTTC. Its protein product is CASSLPAGPYNEQFF.

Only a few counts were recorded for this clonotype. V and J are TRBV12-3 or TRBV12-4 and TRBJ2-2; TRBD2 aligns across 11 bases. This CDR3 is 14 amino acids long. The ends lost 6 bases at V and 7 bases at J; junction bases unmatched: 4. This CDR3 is CASRTSGSVGELFF. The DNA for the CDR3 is TGTGCCAGCAGAACTAGCGGGAGTGTCGGGGAGCTGTTTTTT.

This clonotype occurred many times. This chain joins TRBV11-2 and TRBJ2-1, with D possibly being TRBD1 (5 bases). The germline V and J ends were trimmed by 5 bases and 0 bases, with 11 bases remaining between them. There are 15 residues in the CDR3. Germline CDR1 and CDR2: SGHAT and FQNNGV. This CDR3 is CASSIDSRSYNEQFF. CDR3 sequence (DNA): TGTGCCAGCAGCATCGACAGCCGCTCCTACAATGAGCAGTTCTTC. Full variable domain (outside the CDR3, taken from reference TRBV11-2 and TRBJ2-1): EAGVAQSPRYKIIEKRQSVAFWCNPISGHATLYWYQQILGQGPKLLIQFQNNGVVDDSQLPKDRFSAERLKGVDSTLKIQPAKLEDSAVYLCASSIDSRSYNEQFFGPGTRLTVL.

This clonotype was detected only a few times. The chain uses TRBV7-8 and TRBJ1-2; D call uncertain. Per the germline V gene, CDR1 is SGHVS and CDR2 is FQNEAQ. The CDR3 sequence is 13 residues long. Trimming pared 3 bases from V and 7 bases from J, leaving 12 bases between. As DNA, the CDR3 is TGTGCCAGCAGCTTGTCGGCTGAGGGTGGCTACACCTTC. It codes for CASSLSAEGGYTF. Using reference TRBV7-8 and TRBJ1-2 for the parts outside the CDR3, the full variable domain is GAGVSQSPRYKVAKRGQDVALRCDPISGHVSLFWYQQALGQGPEFLTYFQNEAQLDKSGLPSDRFFAERPEGSVSTLKIQRTQQEDSAVYLCASSLSAEGGYTFGSGTRLTVV.

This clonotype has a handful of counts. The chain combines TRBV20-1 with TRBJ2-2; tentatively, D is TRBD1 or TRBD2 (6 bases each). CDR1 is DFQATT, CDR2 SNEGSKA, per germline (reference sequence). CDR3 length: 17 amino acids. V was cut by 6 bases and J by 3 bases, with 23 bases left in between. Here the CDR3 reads CSAGGRVGGLDTGELFF. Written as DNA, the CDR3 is TGCAGTGCAGGGGGAAGGGTGGGGGGCCTGGACACCGGGGAGCTGTTTTTT.

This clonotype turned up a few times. Here the CDR3 DNA reads TGTGCCAGCAGCGTAGAGCGGGACAATGAGCAGTTCTTC. Translating it yields CASSVERDNEQFF. The gene calls are TRBV9 and TRBJ2-1, with D tentatively TRBD2 (6 bases). Trimming stripped 0 bases from V and 5 bases from J, with 6 bases between. In germline, CDR1 is SGDLS, CDR2 YYNGEE. The CDR3 consists of 13 residues. Using reference TRBV9 and TRBJ2-1 for the parts outside the CDR3, the full variable domain is DSGVTQTPKHLITATGQRVTLRCSPRSGDLSVYWYQQSLDQGLQFLIQYYNGEERAKGNILERFSAQQFPDLHSELNLSSLELGDSALYFCASSVERDNEQFFGPGTRLTVL.

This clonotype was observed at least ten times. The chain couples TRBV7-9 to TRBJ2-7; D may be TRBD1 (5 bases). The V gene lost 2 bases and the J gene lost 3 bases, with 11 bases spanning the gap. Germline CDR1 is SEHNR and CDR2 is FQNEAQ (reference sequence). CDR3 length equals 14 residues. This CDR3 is CASSLPRADYEQYV. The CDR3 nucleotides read TGTGCCAGCAGCTTACCCAGGGCGGACTACGAGCAGTACGTC.

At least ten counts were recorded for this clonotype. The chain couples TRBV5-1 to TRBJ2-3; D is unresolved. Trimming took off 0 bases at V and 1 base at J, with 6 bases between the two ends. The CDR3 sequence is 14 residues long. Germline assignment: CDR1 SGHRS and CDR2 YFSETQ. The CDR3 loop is CASSLGARTDTQYF. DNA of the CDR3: TGCGCCAGCAGCTTGGGAGCACGCACAGATACGCAGTATTTT.

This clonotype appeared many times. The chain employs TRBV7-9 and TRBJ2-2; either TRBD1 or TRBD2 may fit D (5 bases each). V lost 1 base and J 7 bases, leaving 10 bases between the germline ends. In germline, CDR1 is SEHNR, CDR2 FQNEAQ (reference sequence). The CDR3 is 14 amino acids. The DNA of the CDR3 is TGTGCCAGCAGCTTAGTGGGGGACGGCGGGGAGCTGTTTTTT. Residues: CASSLVGDGGELFF.

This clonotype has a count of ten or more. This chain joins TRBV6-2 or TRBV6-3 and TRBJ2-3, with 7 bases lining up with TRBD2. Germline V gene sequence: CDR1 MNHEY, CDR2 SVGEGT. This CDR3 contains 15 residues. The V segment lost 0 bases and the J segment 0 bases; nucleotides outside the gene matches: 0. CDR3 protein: CASSYSSGSTDTQYF. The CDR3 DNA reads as TGTGCCAGCAGTTACTCTAGCGGGAGCACAGATACGCAGTATTTT.

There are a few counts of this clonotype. CDR3: CASRRGARKKLFF. Written as DNA, the CDR3 is TGTGCCAGCAGGAGGGGAGCTAGGAAAAAACTGTTTTTT. This sequence joins TRBV2 and TRBJ1-4; tentative D call: TRBD1 (5 bases). With 6 bases removed from V and 9 bases from J, the gap between germline ends came to 14 bases. The CDR3 runs to 13 residues. Germline V gene sequence: CDR1 SNHLY, CDR2 FYNNEI.

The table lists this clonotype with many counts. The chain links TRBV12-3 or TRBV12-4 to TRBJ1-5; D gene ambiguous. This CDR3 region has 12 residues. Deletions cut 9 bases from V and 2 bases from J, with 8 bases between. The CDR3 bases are TGTGCCAGTTGTCGGGGCAATCAGCCCCAGCATTTT. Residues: CASCRGNQPQHF.

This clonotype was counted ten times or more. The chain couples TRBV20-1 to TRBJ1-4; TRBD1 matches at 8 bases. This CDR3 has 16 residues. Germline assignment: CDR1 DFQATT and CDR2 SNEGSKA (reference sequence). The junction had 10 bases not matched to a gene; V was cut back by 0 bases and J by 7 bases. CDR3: CSARDLWTGTGEKLFF. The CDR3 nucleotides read TGCAGTGCTAGAGACCTCTGGACAGGGACTGGTGAAAAACTGTTTTTT.

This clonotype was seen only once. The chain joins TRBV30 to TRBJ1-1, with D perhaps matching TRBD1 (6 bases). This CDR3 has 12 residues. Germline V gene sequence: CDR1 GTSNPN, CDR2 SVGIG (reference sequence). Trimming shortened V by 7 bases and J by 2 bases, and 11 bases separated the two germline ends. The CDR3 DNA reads TGTGCCTACACGGGGGCCAACACTGAAGCTTTCTTT. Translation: CAYTGANTEAFF.

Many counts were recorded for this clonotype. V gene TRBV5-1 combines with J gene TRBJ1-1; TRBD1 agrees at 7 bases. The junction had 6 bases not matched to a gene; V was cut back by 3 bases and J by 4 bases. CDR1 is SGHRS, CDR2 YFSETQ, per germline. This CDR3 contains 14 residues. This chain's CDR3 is CASSYTGVGTEAFF. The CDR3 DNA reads TGCGCCAGCAGCTACACAGGGGTCGGCACTGAAGCTTTCTTT. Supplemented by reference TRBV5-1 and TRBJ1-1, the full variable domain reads KAGVTQTPRYLIKTRGQQVTLSCSPISGHRSVSWYQQTPGQGLQFLFEYFSETQRNKGNFPGRFSGRQFSNSRSEMNVSTLELGDSALYLCASSYTGVGTEAFFGQGTRLTVV.

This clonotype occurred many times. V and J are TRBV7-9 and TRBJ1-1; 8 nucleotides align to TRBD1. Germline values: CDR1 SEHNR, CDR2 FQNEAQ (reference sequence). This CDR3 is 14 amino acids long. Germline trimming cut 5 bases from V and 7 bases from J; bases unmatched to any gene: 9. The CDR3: CASSTTTGGSEAFF. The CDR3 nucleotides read TGTGCCAGCAGCACAACCACAGGGGGGAGTGAAGCTTTCTTT. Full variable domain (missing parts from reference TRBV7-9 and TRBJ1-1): DTGVSQNPRHKITKRGQNVTFRCDPISEHNRLYWYRQTLGQGPEFLTYFQNEAQLEKSRLLSDRFSAERPKGSFSTLEIQRTEQGDSAMYLCASSTTTGGSEAFFGQGTRLTVV.

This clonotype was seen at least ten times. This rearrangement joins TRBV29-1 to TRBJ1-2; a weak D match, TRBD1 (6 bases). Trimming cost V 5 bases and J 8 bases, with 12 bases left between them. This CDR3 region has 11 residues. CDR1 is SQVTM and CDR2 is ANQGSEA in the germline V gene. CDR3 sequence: CSVSGVGGYTF. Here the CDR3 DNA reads TGCAGCGTTTCAGGGGTCGGAGGCTACACCTTC.

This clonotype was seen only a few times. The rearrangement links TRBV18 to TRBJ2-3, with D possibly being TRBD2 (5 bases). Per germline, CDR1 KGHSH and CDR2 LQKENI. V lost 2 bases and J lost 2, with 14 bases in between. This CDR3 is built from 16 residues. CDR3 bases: TGTGCCAGCTCACCAATGGAGGATCCCTACACAGATACGCAGTATTTT. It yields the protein CASSPMEDPYTDTQYF.

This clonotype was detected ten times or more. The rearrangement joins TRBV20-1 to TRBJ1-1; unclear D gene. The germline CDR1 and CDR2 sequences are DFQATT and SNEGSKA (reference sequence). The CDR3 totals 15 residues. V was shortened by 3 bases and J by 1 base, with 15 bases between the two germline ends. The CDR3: CSASRSGWENTEAFF. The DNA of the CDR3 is TGCAGTGCTAGTCGTTCTGGTTGGGAGAACACTGAAGCTTTCTTT.